This T cell receptor beta chain was captured by sequencing in a study of type 1 regulatory T cells. As for the study in general: This in vitro CD4 product, T-allo10, is enriched for Tr1 cells and alloantigen-specific.

J lost 3 bases, V lost 5 bases, and 7 bases had no gene match. CDR1 LNHDA and CDR2 SQIVND come from the germline V gene (reference sequence). This CDR3 has 15 residues. TCRdb reprocessed the reads with MiXCR, giving one entry per CDR3 protein. The sample yields some 100,000 distinct CDR3 sequences, less than 40% seen once. The sample comprised CD4+ T cells, either the whole sample or a sorted fraction (not recorded which). V is TRBV19 and J is TRBJ1-1, with 9 positions matching TRBD1. This TCR came from a human donor in good health. CDR3 loop: CASSSRTGEHTEAFF. The CDR3 DNA is TGTGCCAGTAGTTCGCGGACAGGGGAACACACTGAAGCTTTCTTT.